The rows below give T cell receptor beta chains drawn from one sample of a study of shared clonotypes between healthy human individuals. Sequenced by immunoSEQ multiplex PCR; TCRdb stores in-frame clones only, minus some. This table holds about 2.1 million clones, about 92% found once. Sequencing was performed on naive CD8+ T cells from PBMCs. The receptors originated from a man younger than 35 in good health. Some clones in this sample may be carry-over from other donors' samples. The CDR3 runs from the conserved cysteine through the conserved F or W. The order of the fields is D gene, J gene, clone size, V gene, CDR3 DNA, CDR3 protein. A D gene is named only where the DNA matches it firmly. Expanded clones get a size class; other rows say once, few or many, or leave the size out.

>.|TRBJ1-4|few|TRBV5-6
TGTGCCAGCAGCTTGGCGGGGGACGAGATAAGACTGTTTTTT
CASSLAGDEIRLFF
>.|TRBJ1-2|.|TRBV7-9
TGTGCCAGCAGCTCCAGAGGGCAGGCGCCGGACTATGGCTACACCTTC
CASSSRGQAPDYGYTF
>.|TRBJ2-1|.|TRBV10-3
TGTGCCATCAGTGAGTCCAGGGGTAATGAGCAGTTCTTC
CAISESRGNEQFF
>.|TRBJ1-5|.|TRBV28
TGTGCCAGCGTACAGACGAGCAATCAGCCCCAGCATTTT
CASVQTSNQPQHF
>.|TRBJ1-3|.|TRBV28
TGTGCCAGCAGGGGGGGGGCCGGTGGAAACACCATATATTTT
CASRGGAGGNTIYF
>TRBD1|TRBJ2-7|.|TRBV2
TGTGCCAGCAGTGTTCTTCCAGGGGGCCTTTACGAGCAGTACTTC
CASSVLPGGLYEQYF
>TRBD1|TRBJ2-5|.|TRBV2
TGTGCCAGCAGCACCAGGGGGCCCTACGAGACCCAGTACTTC
CASSTRGPYETQYF
>.|TRBJ2-6|.|TRBV28
TGTGCCAGCCGACGGGGCTCTGGGGCCAACGTCCTGACTTTC
CASRRGSGANVLTF
>.|TRBJ1-2|.|TRBV7-3
TGTGCCAGCAGCTTATTAGACTCTTTCCTCTATGGCTACACCTTC
CASSLLDSFLYGYTF
>TRBD2|TRBJ2-7|.|TRBV4-1
TGCGCCAGCAGCCGTTCAAGCGGGAGGGGTCACGAGCAGTACTTC
CASSRSSGRGHEQYF
>.|TRBJ2-7|.|TRBV4-1
TGCGCCAGCAGCCAAGATCCTGACGTAAACGAGCAGTACTTC
CASSQDPDVNEQYF
>.|TRBJ2-1|.|TRBV25-1
TGTGCCAGCAGGGCGGGACATGGGGGTTACAATGAGCAGTTCTTC
CASRAGHGGYNEQFF
>TRBD2|TRBJ2-5|.|TRBV16
TGTGCCAGCAGCCAATTGCGACTAGCGGGAGGGCATAGGGAGCAAGAGACCCAGTACTTC
CASSQLRLAGGHREQETQYF
>.|TRBJ2-7|.|TRBV7-9
TGTGCCAGCAGCTTCGTGGGACGGCCGGGGAGAGAGCAGTACTTC
CASSFVGRPGREQYF
>.|TRBJ2-5|.|TRBV13
TGTGCCAGCAGCTCAGGGAACTCCCTTCGATCCGAGACCCAGTACTTC
CASSSGNSLRSETQYF
>TRBD1|TRBJ2-5|.|TRBV27
TGTGCCAGCAGCCAGTTAGGGGGCAACGCACAAGAGACCCAGTACTTC
CASSQLGGNAQETQYF
>TRBD1|TRBJ1-2|.|TRBV6-1
TGTGCCAGCAGTGAAGGACAGGGGATATACTATGGCTACACCTTC
CASSEGQGIYYGYTF
>.|TRBJ1-2|once|TRBV4-3
TGCGCCAGCAGCCACAAACCCCCGGGGGAATCTCCCAACTATGGCTACACCTTC
CASSHKPPGESPNYGYTF
>.|TRBJ1-1|.|TRBV6-5
TGTGCCAGCAGTTCCTTGCCCGCCACTGAAGCTTTCTTT
CASSSLPATEAFF
>.|TRBJ2-5|.|TRBV5-4
TGTGCCAGCAGCCCGGAGAGGGAGGCTACCGGAGAGACCCAGTACTTC
CASSPEREATGETQYF
>.|TRBJ2-7|.|TRBV7-6
TGTGCCAGCAGTCCAAGCGGGCCGAGCTCCTACGAGCAGTACTTC
CASSPSGPSSYEQYF
>.|TRBJ2-5|.|TRBV11-2
TGTGCCAGCAGCTATACTTCGGGGTTCGAGACCCAGTACTTC
CASSYTSGFETQYF
>.|TRBJ2-7|.|TRBV6-1
TGTGCCAGCAGTGACGCGGGACCCCTTGCCGAGCAGTACTTC
CASSDAGPLAEQYF
>.|TRBJ2-7|.|TRBV19
TGTGCCAGTAGTATCTCTTCCGGGGTCTCCTACGAGCAGTACTTC
CASSISSGVSYEQYF
>.|TRBJ2-5|once|TRBV6-1
TGTGCCAGCAAGATCGGGGGAACCCAAGAGACCCAGTACTTC
CASKIGGTQETQYF
>.|TRBJ1-5|.|TRBV6-1
TGTGCCAGCAGTGATGGGAATCCGTATAGCAATCAGCCCCAGCATTTT
CASSDGNPYSNQPQHF
>.|TRBJ2-2|.|TRBV11-2
TGTGCCAGCAGCTCCAGGGCAACCGGGGAGCTGTTTTTT
CASSSRATGELFF
>.|TRBJ2-7|.|TRBV7-2
TGTGCCAGCAGCTTAGGCACCTACGAGCAGTACTTC
CASSLGTYEQYF
>.|TRBJ2-5|.|TRBV7-9
TGTGCCAGCAGCTTAGTTGGCAGAAAAGAGACCCAGTACTTC
CASSLVGRKETQYF
>.|TRBJ2-7|.|TRBV29-1
TGCAGCGTTTATGGGGGTTATGGCGAGCAGTACTTC
CSVYGGYGEQYF
>.|TRBJ2-2|.|TRBV9
TGTGCCAGCAGCGTACACGAGGCCCGCGGCACCGGGGAGCTGTTTTTT
CASSVHEARGTGELFF
>.|TRBJ2-1|.|TRBV5-1
TGCGCCAGCAGCTTGGCTGCAGGATACAATGAGCAGTTCTTC
CASSLAAGYNEQFF
>.|TRBJ1-2|.|TRBV19
TGTGCCAGTAGTATAGACAGGGCTGACTATGGCTACACCTTC
CASSIDRADYGYTF
>.|TRBJ2-7|.|TRBV13
TGTGCCAGCAGCCGAGAGCCGGGGAGTAGCTCCTACGAGCAGTACTTC
CASSREPGSSSYEQYF
>TRBD2|TRBJ2-3|.|TRBV27
TGTGCCAGCAGTAACCTAGCGGGAGAGGGCACAGATACGCAGTATTTT
CASSNLAGEGTDTQYF
>.|TRBJ1-2|.|TRBV5-1
TGCGCCAGCAGCTTATCCGGCTCTCCTAACTATGGCTACACCTTC
CASSLSGSPNYGYTF
>.|TRBJ2-2|.|TRBV4-1
TGCGCCAGCAGCCAAGAAAGACGGACCGGGGAGCTGTTTTTT
CASSQERRTGELFF
>.|TRBJ1-1|.|TRBV15
TGTGCCACCAGCAGAGATAGGGGCAACACTGAAGCTTTCTTT
CATSRDRGNTEAFF
>TRBD1|TRBJ2-3|.|TRBV11-2
TGTGCCAGCAGCGGTAGACCGGGACAGGGGTCCGGAGATACGCAGTATTTT
CASSGRPGQGSGDTQYF
>.|TRBJ2-3|.|TRBV19
TGTGCCAGTAGAATTTATGGATTCACAGATACGCAGTATTTT
CASRIYGFTDTQYF
>.|TRBJ2-7|.|TRBV29-1
TGCAGCGTTGAAAACTCCGACTACGAGCAGTACTTC
CSVENSDYEQYF
>.|TRBJ1-1|few|TRBV18
TGTGCCAGCTCACGCGACCCAGGGAACACTGAAGCTTTCTTT
CASSRDPGNTEAFF
>.|TRBJ2-7|.|TRBV15
TGTGCCACCAGCAGAGGGTCCGGGTACGAGCAGTACTTC
CATSRGSGYEQYF
>.|TRBJ2-5|.|TRBV30
TGTGCCTGGAGACGCCCTCCCCAAGAGACCCAGTACTTC
CAWRRPPQETQYF
>TRBD1|TRBJ1-1|few|TRBV29-1
TGCAGCGCCCGGGACAGCGAAGCTTTCTTT
CSARDSEAFF
>TRBD2|TRBJ2-1|.|TRBV5-4
TGTGCCAGCAGTTCCCTAGGGACTAGCCTCAATGAGCAGTTCTTC
CASSSLGTSLNEQFF
>.|TRBJ1-1|once|TRBV29-1
TGCAGCGGCCGATTTCAGGGGCACGCTATTGAAGCTTTCTTT
CSGRFQGHAIEAFF
>.|TRBJ1-2|.|TRBV6-1
TGTGCCAGCACCCTGGGTTATGGCTACACCTTC
CASTLGYGYTF
>.|TRBJ1-5|.|TRBV27
TGTGCCAGCAGACTGCTCGACAGTAATCAGCCCCAGCATTTT
CASRLLDSNQPQHF